This TCR beta chain is drawn from a study of blood T cells in healthy people across ages (dated by TCRdb to between 2014 and 2016). Study-wide context: In model experiments, template switching captured roughly one uniquely barcoded TCR beta cDNA molecule for every two T cells. Age-related changes in TCR beta repertoire diversity were measured in the study by deep sequencing normalized with unique cDNA molecular identifiers. To avoid experimental bias, donors of different ages were randomly spread across the sequencing lanes. Using the same blood draw, the study looked at two additional independent replicas of 1 million unique cDNA reads for two donors, one aged 18 to 30 and the other aged 80 or older. Donors were grouped into four age groups: young (average roughly 15 years), middle-aged (39), aged (over 55) and long-lived (around 80). What the study reported, not specific to this receptor: Estimates of total diversity based on one million sequenced T cells were regarded as lower bounds and as underestimates. Donor CMV infection status was unknown, potentially confounding age-related changes in expanded clonotypes. The long-lived group showed more naive CD4+ T cells, fewer expanded clones and increased TCR diversity than the aged group, suggesting age selection. Bulk unsorted PBMC profiling prevented conclusive comparison of naive and antigen-experienced compartments. Observed TCR beta diversity correlated strongly with the percentage of naive T cells measured by flow cytometry. Observed TCR beta diversity per million T cells fell roughly linearly with age, and a significant reduction was already apparent by age around 40.

Libraries were built with 5' RACE. Sequenced on an Illumina HiSeq 2500. The second PCR ran for roughly 7 to 11 cycles and used a J-beta primer mix along with a sample-barcoded 5' primer. Each TCR beta cDNA molecule received a unique molecular identifier from a template-switch 5' adaptor carrying 12 random nucleotides. At least 2.5 million CDR3-containing paired-end reads were obtained from each sample. First-strand cDNA synthesis was performed from all RNA using the Mint cDNA synthesis kit, with priming by a TRBC-specific oligonucleotide. After uracil-DNA glycosylase treatment, a first 18-cycle PCR used universal primers M1SS and BC2_uni_R on all cDNA. Turning to the authors' computational methods: For normalization, 1 million high-quality reads were randomly selected from each sample, with every read carrying a distinct molecular identifier. Instead of being binned into consensus sequences, reads that shared molecular identifiers were thrown out. MiTCR, set to a Q25 quality threshold and the strictest error-elimination algorithm, was used for CDR3 identification, clonotype clustering and error correction. Lower-bound total TCR beta diversity was estimated with a nonparametric unseen species model using Euler transformation. TCRdb trimmed the raw reads at Q25, called clones with MiXCR and kept productive beta chains. All rows with the same CDR3 protein become a single entry with the most common DNA and genes. It is TCRdb's table, rather than the study itself, that gives the V and J calls and clone size. Within this sample are over 1,500,000 distinct CDR3 sequences, with around half of them counted one time only. 2% to 2.5% of the sample is held by the ten biggest clonotypes.

Systemically healthy Caucasian individuals from Russia, about 38 in total and aged roughly 6 to 100 years, were included as donors. Ten milliliters of peripheral blood were drawn from each donor into EDTA-treated Vacutainer tubes. Ficoll-Paque density-gradient centrifugation was used to isolate PBMCs, with at least 7 million obtained per sample. Total RNA was extracted from PBMCs with Trizol reagent, with at least 5.5 micrograms obtained per sample. Naive CD45RAhigh/CD27high T cell percentages were measured by flow cytometry on a PBMC aliquot from every donor. The CDR1 and CDR2 encoded by the germline V gene are MDHEN and SYDVKM. From cysteine to phenylalanine, the CDR3 is 15 amino acids long. Left in the record is the CDR3 DNA by itself, 45 bases read in frame from the first base. V has 7 bases trimmed and J has 4 bases trimmed; junction bases matching no gene number 10. Concerning this clonotype itself: The target of this receptor is not known. Base qualities were left out, and no much larger clone turns up one base away.

The sample was blood. Recombination connected TRBV28 to TRBJ2-1; TRBD2 fits 7 bases in the junction. The TCR comes from a middle-aged woman in good health. The CDR3 here reads CASNPGREYYNEQFF. The bases read TGTGCCAGCAACCCAGGGAGGGAGTATTACAATGAGCAGTTCTTC.